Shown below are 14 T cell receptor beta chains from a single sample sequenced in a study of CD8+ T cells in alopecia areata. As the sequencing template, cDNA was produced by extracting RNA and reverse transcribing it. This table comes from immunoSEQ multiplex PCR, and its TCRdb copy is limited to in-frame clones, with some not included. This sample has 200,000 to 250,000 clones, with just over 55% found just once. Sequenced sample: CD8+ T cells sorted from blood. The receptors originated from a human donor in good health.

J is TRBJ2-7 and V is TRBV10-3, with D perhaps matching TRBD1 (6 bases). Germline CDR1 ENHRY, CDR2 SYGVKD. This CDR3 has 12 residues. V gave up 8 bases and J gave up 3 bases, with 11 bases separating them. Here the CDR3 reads CAIRTDRYEQYF. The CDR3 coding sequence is TGTGCCATCCGGACAGATCGCTACGAGCAGTACTTC.

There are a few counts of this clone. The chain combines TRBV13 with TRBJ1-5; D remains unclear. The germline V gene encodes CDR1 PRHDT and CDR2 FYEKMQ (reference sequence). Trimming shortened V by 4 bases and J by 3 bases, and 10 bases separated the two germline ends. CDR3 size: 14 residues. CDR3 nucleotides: TGTGCCAGCAGCTCCGGACGGAACAATCAGCCCCAGCATTTT. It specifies CASSSGRNNQPQHF.

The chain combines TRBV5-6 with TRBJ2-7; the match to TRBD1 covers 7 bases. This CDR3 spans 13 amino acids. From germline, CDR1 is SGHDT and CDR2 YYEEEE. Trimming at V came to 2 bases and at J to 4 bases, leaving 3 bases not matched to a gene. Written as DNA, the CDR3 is TGTGCCAGCAGCTTAGACAGGGTTTACGAGCAGTACTTC. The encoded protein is CASSLDRVYEQYF.

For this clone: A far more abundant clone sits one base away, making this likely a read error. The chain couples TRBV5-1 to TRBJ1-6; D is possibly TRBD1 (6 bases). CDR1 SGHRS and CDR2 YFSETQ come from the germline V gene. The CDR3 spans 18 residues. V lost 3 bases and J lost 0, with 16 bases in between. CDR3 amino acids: CASSSRGDKSSYNSPLHF. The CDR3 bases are TGCGCCAGCAGCTCAAGGGGGGACAAGAGCTCCTATAATTCACCCCTCCACTTT.

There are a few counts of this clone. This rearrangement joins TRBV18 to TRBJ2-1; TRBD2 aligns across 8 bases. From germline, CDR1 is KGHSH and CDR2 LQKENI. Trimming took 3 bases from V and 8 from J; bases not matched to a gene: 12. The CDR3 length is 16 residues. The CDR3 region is CASSPPVGGAGDEQFF. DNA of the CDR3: TGTGCCAGCTCACCCCCCGTCGGGGGGGCTGGCGATGAGCAGTTCTTC. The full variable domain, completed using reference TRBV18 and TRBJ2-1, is NAGVMQNPRHLVRRRGQEARLRCSPMKGHSHVYWYRQLPEEGLKFMVYLQKENIIDESGMPKERFSAEFPKEGPSILRIQQVVRGDSAAYFCASSPPVGGAGDEQFFGPGTRLTVL.

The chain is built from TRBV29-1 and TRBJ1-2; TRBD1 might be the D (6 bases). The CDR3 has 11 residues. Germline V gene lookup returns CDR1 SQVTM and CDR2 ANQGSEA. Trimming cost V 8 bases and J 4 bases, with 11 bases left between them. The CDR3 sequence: CSTKGVYGYTF. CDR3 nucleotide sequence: TGCAGCACTAAGGGGGTCTATGGCTACACCTTC. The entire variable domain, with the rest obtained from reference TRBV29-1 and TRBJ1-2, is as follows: SAVISQKPSRDICQRGTSLTIQCQVDSQVTMMFWYRQQPGQSLTLIATANQGSEATYESGFVIDKFPISRPNLTFSTLTVSNMSPEDSSIYLCSTKGVYGYTFGSGTRLTVV.

CDR3 sequence reads: CASSQVGANSPLHF. CDR3 bases: TGCGCCAGCAGCCAAGTGGGCGCCAATTCACCCCTCCACTTT. This chain uses TRBV4-1 with TRBJ1-6, with D hard to call. The CDR3 has 14 amino acids. Germline V CDR1 and CDR2: MGHRA, YSYEKL. Trimming left V 1 base short and J 7 bases short, with 8 bases between.

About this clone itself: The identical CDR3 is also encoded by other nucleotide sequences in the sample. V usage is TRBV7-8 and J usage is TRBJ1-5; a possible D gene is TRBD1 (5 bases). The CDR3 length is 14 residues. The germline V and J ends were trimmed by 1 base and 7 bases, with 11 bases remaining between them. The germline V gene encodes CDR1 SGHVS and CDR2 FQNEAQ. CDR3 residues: CASSLVGVNQPQHF. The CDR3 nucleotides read TGTGCCAGCAGCTTAGTAGGGGTTAACCAGCCCCAGCATTTT.

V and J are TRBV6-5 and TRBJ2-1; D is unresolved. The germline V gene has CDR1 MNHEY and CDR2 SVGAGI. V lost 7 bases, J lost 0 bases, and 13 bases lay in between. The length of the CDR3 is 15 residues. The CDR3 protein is CASTKAESSYNEQFF. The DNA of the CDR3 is TGTGCCAGCACCAAAGCAGAGAGCTCCTACAATGAGCAGTTCTTC.

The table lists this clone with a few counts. DNA for the CDR3: TGCAGCGTGGGAGGCGGCGAAAAACTGTTTTTT. Amino acid sequence: CSVGGGEKLFF. The J gene is TRBJ1-4, the V gene TRBV29-1; no definite D call. Germline V gives CDR1 SQVTM, CDR2 ANQGSEA. CDR3 length: 11 residues. Deletions cut 6 bases from V and 8 bases from J, with 10 bases between.

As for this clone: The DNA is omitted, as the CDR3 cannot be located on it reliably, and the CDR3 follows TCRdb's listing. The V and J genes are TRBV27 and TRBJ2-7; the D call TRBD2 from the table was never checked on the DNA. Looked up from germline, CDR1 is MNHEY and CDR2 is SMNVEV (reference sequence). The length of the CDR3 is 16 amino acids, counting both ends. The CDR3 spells CASSTSGNPSSYEQYF.

This CDR3 is CASSDGQSYEQYF. The CDR3 nucleotides read TGTGCCAGCAGTGATGGCCAGTCCTACGAGCAGTACTTC. This rearrangement joins TRBV2 to TRBJ2-7; unclear D gene. Germline V lookup: CDR1 SNHLY, CDR2 FYNNEI. V was shortened by 3 bases and J by 1 base, with 7 bases between the two germline ends. CDR3 length equals 13 residues.

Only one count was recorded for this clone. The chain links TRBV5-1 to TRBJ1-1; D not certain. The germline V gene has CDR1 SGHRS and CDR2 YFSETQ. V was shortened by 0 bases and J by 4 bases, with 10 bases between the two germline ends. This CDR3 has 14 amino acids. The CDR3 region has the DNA TGCGCCAGCAGCTTGGGGGTCGCCCTCACTGAAGCTTTCTTT. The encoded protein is CASSLGVALTEAFF.

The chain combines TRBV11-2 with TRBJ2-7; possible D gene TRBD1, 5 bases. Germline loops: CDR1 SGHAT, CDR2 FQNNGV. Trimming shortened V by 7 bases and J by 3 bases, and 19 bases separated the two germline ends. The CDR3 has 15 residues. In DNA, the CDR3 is TGTGCCAGCATCCAAACAAGGGGATCCTACTACGAGCAGTACTTC. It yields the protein CASIQTRGSYYEQYF.